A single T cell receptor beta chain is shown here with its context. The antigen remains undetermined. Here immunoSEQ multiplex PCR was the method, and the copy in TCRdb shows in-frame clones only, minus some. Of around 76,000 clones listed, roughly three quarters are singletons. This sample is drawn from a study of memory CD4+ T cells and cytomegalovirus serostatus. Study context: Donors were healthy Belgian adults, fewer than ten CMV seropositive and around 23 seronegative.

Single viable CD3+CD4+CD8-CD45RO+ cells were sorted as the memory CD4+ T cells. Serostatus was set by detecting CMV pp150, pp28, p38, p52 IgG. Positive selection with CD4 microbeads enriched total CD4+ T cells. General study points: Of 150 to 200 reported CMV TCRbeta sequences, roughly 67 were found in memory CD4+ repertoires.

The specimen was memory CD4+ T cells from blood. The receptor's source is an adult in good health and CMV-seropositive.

CDR3 DNA sequence: TGTGCCAGCAGCTCGAATAGCGGGGGGGCTGAGGAGCTGTTTTTT. This codes for CASSSNSGGAEELFF. The chain uses TRBV7-2 and TRBJ2-2; TRBD2 matches at 11 bases. The CDR3 length is 15 residues. CDR1 and CDR2 (germline): SGHTA, FQGNSA. V lost 4 bases to trimming and J lost 10 bases; unmatched junction nucleotides: 8.